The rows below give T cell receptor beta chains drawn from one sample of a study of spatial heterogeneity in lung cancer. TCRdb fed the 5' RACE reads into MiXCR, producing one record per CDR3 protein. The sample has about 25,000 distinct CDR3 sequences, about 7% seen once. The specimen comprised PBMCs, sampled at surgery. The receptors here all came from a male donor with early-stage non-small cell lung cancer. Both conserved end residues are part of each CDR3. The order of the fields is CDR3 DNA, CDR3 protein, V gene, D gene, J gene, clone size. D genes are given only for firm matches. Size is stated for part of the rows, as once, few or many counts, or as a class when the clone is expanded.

CDR3 DNA: TGTGCCAGCAGTTCGGACAGGGTAAACACTGAAGCTTTCTTT
CDR3 protein: CASSSDRVNTEAFF
V gene: TRBV28
D gene: TRBD1
J gene: TRBJ1-1
clone size: many

CDR3 DNA: TGCAGTGAACTAGCGGGAAACAATGAGCAGTTCTTC
CDR3 protein: CSELAGNNEQFF
V gene: TRBV20-1
D gene: TRBD2
J gene: TRBJ2-1
clone size: many

CDR3 DNA: TGCAGTGCTAGTGGCCTGAACCTACGGGAAGGCTACGAGCAGTACTTC
CDR3 protein: CSASGLNLREGYEQYF
V gene: TRBV20-1
D gene: -
J gene: TRBJ2-7
clone size: many

CDR3 DNA: TGTGCCAGCAGTGTTCCCGTAACGATGCAAAACACTGAAGCTTTCTTT
CDR3 protein: CASSVPVTMQNTEAFF
V gene: TRBV2
D gene: -
J gene: TRBJ1-1
clone size: many

CDR3 DNA: TGTGCCAGCCTTGCAGGGCAAGAGACCCAGTACTTC
CDR3 protein: CASLAGQETQYF
V gene: TRBV28
D gene: -
J gene: TRBJ2-5
clone size: many

CDR3 DNA: TGCGCCAGCAGCGGGACGACAGGGAACACTGAAGCTTTCTTT
CDR3 protein: CASSGTTGNTEAFF
V gene: TRBV5-1
D gene: -
J gene: TRBJ1-1
clone size: many

CDR3 DNA: TGTGCCAGCAGTGGACAGGGCGCCAACTACGAGCAGTACTTC
CDR3 protein: CASSGQGANYEQYF
V gene: TRBV6-6
D gene: TRBD1
J gene: TRBJ2-7
clone size: many

CDR3 DNA: TGTGCCAGCAGTGAACCCCCAGGTGCCACATACCAGCCCCAGCATTTT
CDR3 protein: CASSEPPGATYQPQHF
V gene: TRBV6-1
D gene: -
J gene: TRBJ1-5
clone size: -

CDR3 DNA: TGTGCCTGGAGTACAGGGCGGGAGACCCAGTACTTC
CDR3 protein: CAWSTGRETQYF
V gene: TRBV30
D gene: -
J gene: TRBJ2-5
clone size: many

CDR3 DNA: TGTGCCAGCAGTGGGCTTAGCGGACTCAACAATGAGCAGTTCTTC
CDR3 protein: CASSGLSGLNNEQFF
V gene: TRBV6-6
D gene: -
J gene: TRBJ2-1
clone size: many

CDR3 DNA: TGTGCCAGCAGTGAAGCGGGGACCAACACTGAAGCTTTCTTT
CDR3 protein: CASSEAGTNTEAFF
V gene: TRBV6-1
D gene: -
J gene: TRBJ1-1
clone size: many

CDR3 DNA: TGCAGTGCTAGTCTCGGGTCTAGCACAGATACGCAGTATTTT
CDR3 protein: CSASLGSSTDTQYF
V gene: TRBV20-1
D gene: -
J gene: TRBJ2-3
clone size: -

CDR3 DNA: TGCGCCAGCAGCCGGCGACAGGGAAATTCACCCCTCCACTTT
CDR3 protein: CASSRRQGNSPLHF
V gene: TRBV5-1
D gene: TRBD1
J gene: TRBJ1-6
clone size: few

CDR3 DNA: TGCGCCAGCAGCCAAGATTCGCTTTCCTACGAGCAGTACTTC
CDR3 protein: CASSQDSLSYEQYF
V gene: TRBV4-3
D gene: -
J gene: TRBJ2-7
clone size: many

CDR3 DNA: TGCAGTGCTAGAGATAGCCGGGACTGGGCCGGCTACGAGCAGTACTTC
CDR3 protein: CSARDSRDWAGYEQYF
V gene: TRBV20-1
D gene: -
J gene: TRBJ2-7
clone size: many

CDR3 DNA: TGCAGTGCTAGAGTTGAGCGGCATGACCGATTCTACAATGAGCAGTTCTTC
CDR3 protein: CSARVERHDRFYNEQFF
V gene: TRBV20-1
D gene: -
J gene: TRBJ2-1
clone size: many

CDR3 DNA: TGCGCCAGCAGCTTGGCCTCAGGGGGCAGAACAGATACGCAGTATTTT
CDR3 protein: CASSLASGGRTDTQYF
V gene: TRBV5-1
D gene: TRBD1
J gene: TRBJ2-3
clone size: -

CDR3 DNA: TGTGCCAGCAGCCCTCTTGGGACCTCAGCTTCCGGGGAGCTGTTTTTT
CDR3 protein: CASSPLGTSASGELFF
V gene: TRBV11-3
D gene: -
J gene: TRBJ2-2
clone size: many

CDR3 DNA: TGTGCCATCAGTGTTGAGGGCGAGCAGTTCTTC
CDR3 protein: CAISVEGEQFF
V gene: TRBV10-3
D gene: -
J gene: TRBJ2-1
clone size: -

CDR3 DNA: TGTGCCAGCAGCTACGGCCATGGAAACACCATATATTTT
CDR3 protein: CASSYGHGNTIYF
V gene: TRBV7-8
D gene: -
J gene: TRBJ1-3
clone size: many

CDR3 DNA: TGTGCCAGCAGTGAAGCGGTTCGCCAACTAGGTGAAGCTTTCTTT
CDR3 protein: CASSEAVRQLGEAFF
V gene: TRBV6-1
D gene: -
J gene: TRBJ1-1
clone size: -

CDR3 DNA: TGCGCCAGCAGCCCTTCAGCGGTTGGGGATGAGCAGTTCTTC
CDR3 protein: CASSPSAVGDEQFF
V gene: TRBV5-1
D gene: -
J gene: TRBJ2-1
clone size: -

CDR3 DNA: TGTGCCAGCAGCGTAGTTATGAATCACACTGAAGCTTTCTTT
CDR3 protein: CASSVVMNHTEAFF
V gene: TRBV9
D gene: -
J gene: TRBJ1-1
clone size: many

CDR3 DNA: TGTGCCAGCAGCCGCAACCTCCAGGGCCAATCTGGAAACACCATATATTTT
CDR3 protein: CASSRNLQGQSGNTIYF
V gene: TRBV12-3/TRBV12-4
D gene: -
J gene: TRBJ1-3
clone size: many

CDR3 DNA: TGTGCCAGCAGTTTTAGGAAGAGCTCCTATAATTCACCCCTCCACTTT
CDR3 protein: CASSFRKSSYNSPLHF
V gene: TRBV27
D gene: -
J gene: TRBJ1-6
clone size: many

CDR3 DNA: TGTGCCAGCAGTGGGGGCACAGATACGCAGTATTTT
CDR3 protein: CASSGGTDTQYF
V gene: TRBV2
D gene: -
J gene: TRBJ2-3
clone size: large

CDR3 DNA: TGTGCCACCAGTGATTTGGACAATCAGCCCCAGCATTTT
CDR3 protein: CATSDLDNQPQHF
V gene: TRBV24-1
D gene: -
J gene: TRBJ1-5
clone size: many

CDR3 DNA: TGCAGTGCCCACAGCCGTTACACCGGGGAGCTGTTTTTT
CDR3 protein: CSAHSRYTGELFF
V gene: TRBV20-1
D gene: -
J gene: TRBJ2-2
clone size: few

CDR3 DNA: TGTGCCAGCACATACAGCAGTGTAAGCGGCTACACCTTC
CDR3 protein: CASTYSSVSGYTF
V gene: TRBV12-3/TRBV12-4
D gene: -
J gene: TRBJ1-2
clone size: -

CDR3 DNA: TGTGCCAGCAGTTACTCGACAGTTTCTGGCACAGATACGCAGTATTTT
CDR3 protein: CASSYSTVSGTDTQYF
V gene: TRBV6-5
D gene: -
J gene: TRBJ2-3
clone size: -

CDR3 DNA: TGTGCCAGCAGTGGGACAGGGGGCAATCAGCCCCAGCATTTT
CDR3 protein: CASSGTGGNQPQHF
V gene: TRBV6-1
D gene: TRBD1
J gene: TRBJ1-5
clone size: few

CDR3 DNA: TGTGCCACCAGCCTTCCCTATCAGGGGGCGCGGGACAATGAGCAGTTCTTC
CDR3 protein: CATSLPYQGARDNEQFF
V gene: TRBV15
D gene: TRBD1
J gene: TRBJ2-1
clone size: many

CDR3 DNA: TGTGCCATCCAAACCACCGGGGAGCTGTTTTTT
CDR3 protein: CAIQTTGELFF
V gene: TRBV28
D gene: -
J gene: TRBJ2-2
clone size: many